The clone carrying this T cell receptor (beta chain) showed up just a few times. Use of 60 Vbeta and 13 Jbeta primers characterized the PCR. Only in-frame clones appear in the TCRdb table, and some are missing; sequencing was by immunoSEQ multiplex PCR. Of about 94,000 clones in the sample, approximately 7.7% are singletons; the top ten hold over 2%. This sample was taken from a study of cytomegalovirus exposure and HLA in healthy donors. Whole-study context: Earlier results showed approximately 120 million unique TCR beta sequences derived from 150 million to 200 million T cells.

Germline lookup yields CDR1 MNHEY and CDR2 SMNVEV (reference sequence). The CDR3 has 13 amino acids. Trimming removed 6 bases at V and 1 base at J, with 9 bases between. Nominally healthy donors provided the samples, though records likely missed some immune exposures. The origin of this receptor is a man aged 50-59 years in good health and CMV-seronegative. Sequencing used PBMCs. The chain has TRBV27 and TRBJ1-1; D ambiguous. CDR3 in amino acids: CASRYTANTEAFF. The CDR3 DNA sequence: TGTGCCAGCAGATACACAGCGAACACTGAAGCTTTCTTT.